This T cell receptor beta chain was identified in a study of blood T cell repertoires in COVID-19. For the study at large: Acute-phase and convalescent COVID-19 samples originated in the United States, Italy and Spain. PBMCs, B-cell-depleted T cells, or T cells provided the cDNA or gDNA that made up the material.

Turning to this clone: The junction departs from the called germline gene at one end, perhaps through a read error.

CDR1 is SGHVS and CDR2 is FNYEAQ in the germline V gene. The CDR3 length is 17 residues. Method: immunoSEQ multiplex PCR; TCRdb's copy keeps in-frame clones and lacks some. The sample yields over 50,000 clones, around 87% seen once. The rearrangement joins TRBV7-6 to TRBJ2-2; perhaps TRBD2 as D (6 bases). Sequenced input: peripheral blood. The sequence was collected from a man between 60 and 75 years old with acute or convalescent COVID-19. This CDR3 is CASSQPLGVANTGGLFF. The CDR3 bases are TGTGCCAGCAGCCAGCCCTTGGGGGTTGCGAACACCGGGGGGCTGTTTTTT. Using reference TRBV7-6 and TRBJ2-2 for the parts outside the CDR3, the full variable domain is GAGVSQSPRYKVTKRGQDVALRCDPISGHVSLYWYRQALGQGPEFLTYFNYEAQQDKSGLPNDRFSAERPEGSISTLTIQRTEQRDSAMYRCASSQPLGVANTGGLFFGEGSRLTVL.